The 13 T cell receptor beta chains given below trace back to one sample, sequenced in a study of shared clonotypes between healthy human individuals (dated by TCRdb to 2020 to 2022). The library was obtained by the immunoSEQ multiplex PCR assay. The source is immuneACCESS, and TCRdb retained only in-frame sequences with V and J called. Part of the clones is not carried over; for the studies checked, unresolved V genes explain less than half of this, and the remainder is unexplained. In all, the sample holds 2 million to 2.5 million clones, and 80% to 95% of those were seen once. The top ten clones comprise approximately 0.39% of the sample. The material sequenced was naive CD4+ T cells from PBMCs. What this sample's cell subset or site label stands for: CD45RA+ positively selected. Source of these receptors: a man aged 18-30 years in good health. Some clones in this sample may be carry-over from other donors' samples.

V is TRBV29-1 and J is TRBJ2-1; possibly TRBD2 for D (6 bases). This CDR3 region has 13 residues. Germline lookup yields CDR1 SQVTM and CDR2 ANQGSEA. CDR3 sequence reads: CSLGLGGSNEQFF. The CDR3 nucleotides are TGCAGTCTAGGTCTGGGGGGTTCTAATGAGCAGTTCTTC.

V is TRBV7-8 and J is TRBJ1-5, with a possible D match to TRBD1 (6 bases). This CDR3 region has 18 residues. From germline, CDR1 is SGHVS and CDR2 FQNEAQ. The V and J ends lost 5 bases and 0 bases respectively, with 20 bases between them. This CDR3 is CASSPRDGGLDSNQPQHF. CDR3 coding DNA: TGTGCCAGCAGCCCTCGTGATGGGGGGCTCGATAGCAATCAGCCCCAGCATTTT.

The chain couples TRBV5-1 to TRBJ2-2; 7 bases agree with TRBD2. This CDR3 region has 15 residues. Germline lookup yields CDR1 SGHRS and CDR2 YFSETQ. V trimming: 0 bases; J trimming: 5 bases; junction bases outside the gene matches: 4. CDR3 coding DNA: TGCGCCAGCAGCTTGGCAACGGGAGGTACCGGGGAGCTGTTTTTT. Protein sequence: CASSLATGGTGELFF.

The rearrangement uses TRBV28 and TRBJ1-2, with a tentative D call TRBD1 (6 bases). The CDR3 is made up of 17 amino acids. Germline V gene sequence: CDR1 MDHEN, CDR2 SYDVKM. The germline V and J ends were trimmed by 6 bases and 5 bases, with 25 bases remaining between them. The CDR3 spells CASSSNPGQPKRYGYTF. As DNA, the CDR3 is TGTGCCAGCAGCTCCAACCCCGGACAGCCCAAAAGATATGGCTACACCTTC.

The V call is TRBV28, the J call TRBJ1-1, with D perhaps matching TRBD1 (6 bases). The CDR3 length is 16 residues. V lost 5 bases and J lost 4, with 20 bases in between. Germline V gives CDR1 MDHEN, CDR2 SYDVKM. CDR3 amino acids: CASSGQLQGWVTEAFF. The CDR3 DNA follows: TGTGCCAGCAGTGGACAACTACAGGGTTGGGTCACTGAAGCTTTCTTT. Together with reference TRBV28 and TRBJ1-1, the CDR3 gives the full variable domain: DVKVTQSSRYLVKRTGEKVFLECVQDMDHENMFWYRQDPGLGLRLIYFSYDVKMKEKGDIPEGYSVSREKKERFSLILESASTNQTSMYLCASSGQLQGWVTEAFFGQGTRLTVV.

This clone has more than one count but fewer than ten. This same CDR3 is encoded by further DNA sequences in the sample. This rearrangement joins TRBV9 to TRBJ2-1; D gene unclear. This CDR3 region has 11 residues. V was trimmed by 0 bases and J by 9 bases, leaving 4 bases between them. The V gene's germline CDR1 is SGDLS and CDR2 YYNGEE. CDR3 DNA sequence: TGTGCCAGCAGCGTAGGGGGTGAGCAGTTCTTC. Translation: CASSVGGEQFF.

This sequence joins TRBV11-2 and TRBJ2-4, with 9 positions matching TRBD2. Trimming at V came to 4 bases and at J to 1 base, leaving 11 bases not matched to a gene. Germline assignment: CDR1 SGHAT and CDR2 FQNNGV. The length of the CDR3 is 18 residues. This chain's CDR3 is CASSSISGRRIAKNIQYF. DNA of the CDR3: TGTGCCAGCAGCTCCATCAGCGGGAGGAGGATCGCCAAAAACATTCAGTACTTC.

The chain employs TRBV28 and TRBJ2-7; tentatively, D is TRBD1 or TRBD2 (7 bases each). The CDR3 runs 13 residues. Germline CDR1 reads MDHEN; CDR2 reads SYDVKM. V lost 6 bases to trimming and J lost 4 bases, with 13 bases between them. CDR3 sequence reads: CASRGGGIYEQYF. The CDR3, as DNA: TGTGCCAGCAGGGGAGGGGGCATTTACGAGCAGTACTTC.

A remark on this clone: The identical CDR3 is also encoded by other nucleotide sequences in the sample. This chain connects TRBV7-3 to TRBJ2-5; D remains ambiguous. CDR1 is SGHTA and CDR2 is FQGTGA in the germline V gene. There are 13 residues in the CDR3. The V gene lost 0 bases and the J gene lost 4 bases, with 6 bases spanning the gap. The CDR3 spells CASSLTRGETQYF. DNA of the CDR3: TGTGCCAGCAGCTTAACTAGAGGAGAGACCCAGTACTTC.

V usage is TRBV5-4 and J usage is TRBJ2-1; D unresolved. The CDR3 has 14 residues. V dropped 3 bases and J dropped 2 bases, with 9 bases sitting between them. Germline CDR1 is SGHNT and CDR2 is YYREEE (reference sequence). CDR3 sequence reads: CASSSEIPYNEQFF. The CDR3 nucleotides read TGTGCCAGCAGCTCGGAAATCCCCTACAATGAGCAGTTCTTC.

This chain links TRBV7-3 with TRBJ2-5; unclear D gene. The CDR3 has 15 residues. The germline V gene encodes CDR1 SGHTA and CDR2 FQGTGA. The V end was cut by 5 bases, the J end by 1 base, with 14 bases between. The CDR3 loop is CASSPRRTGQETQYF. In nucleotides, the CDR3 is TGTGCCAGCAGCCCTAGACGTACCGGCCAAGAGACCCAGTACTTC.

The chain carries TRBV28 and TRBJ1-1; D may be TRBD1 (6 bases). The V gene's germline CDR1 is MDHEN and CDR2 SYDVKM. This CDR3 spans 15 amino acids. The V and J ends lost 7 bases and 0 bases respectively, with 15 bases between them. The CDR3 nucleotides are TGTGCCAGCATACAGGGTTCCCTATTGAACACTGAAGCTTTCTTT. Translated: CASIQGSLLNTEAFF.

This clone was observed once. This chain connects TRBV6-5 to TRBJ2-3; perhaps D is TRBD1 or TRBD2 (6 bases each). CDR1 MNHEY and CDR2 SVGAGI come from the germline V gene. The CDR3 consists of 13 residues. V was cut by 4 bases and J by 9 bases, with 14 bases left in between. The CDR3 sequence is CASSLTRGGTQYF. In DNA form, the CDR3 reads TGTGCCAGCAGTTTAACCAGGGGAGGCACGCAGTATTTT.